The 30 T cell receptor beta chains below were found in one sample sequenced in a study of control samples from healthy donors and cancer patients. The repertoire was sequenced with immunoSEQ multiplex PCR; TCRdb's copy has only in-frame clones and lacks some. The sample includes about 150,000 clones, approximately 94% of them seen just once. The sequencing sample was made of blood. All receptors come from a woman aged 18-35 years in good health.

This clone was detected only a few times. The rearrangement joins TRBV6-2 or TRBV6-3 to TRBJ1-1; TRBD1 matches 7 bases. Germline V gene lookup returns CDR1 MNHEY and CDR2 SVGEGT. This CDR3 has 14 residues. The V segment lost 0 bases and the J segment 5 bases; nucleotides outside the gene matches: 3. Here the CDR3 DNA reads TGTGCCAGCAGTTACTCGAGGGGGCAAACTGAAGCTTTCTTT. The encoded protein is CASSYSRGQTEAFF.

CDR3 sequence (DNA): TGTGCCAGCAGTCCCCAAGTCCGGACCAGCGAGCAGTACTTC. This codes for CASSPQVRTSEQYF. The chain is built from TRBV28 and TRBJ2-7; D unclear. CDR3 size: 14 residues. V shed 5 bases and J shed 6 bases, with 17 bases lying between them. Germline values: CDR1 MDHEN, CDR2 SYDVKM.

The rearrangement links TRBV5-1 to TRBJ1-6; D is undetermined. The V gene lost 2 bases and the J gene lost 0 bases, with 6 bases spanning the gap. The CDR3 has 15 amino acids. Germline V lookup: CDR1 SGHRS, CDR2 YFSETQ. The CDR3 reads CASSLGSSYNSPLHF. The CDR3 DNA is TGCGCCAGCAGCTTAGGGAGCTCCTATAATTCACCCCTCCACTTT.

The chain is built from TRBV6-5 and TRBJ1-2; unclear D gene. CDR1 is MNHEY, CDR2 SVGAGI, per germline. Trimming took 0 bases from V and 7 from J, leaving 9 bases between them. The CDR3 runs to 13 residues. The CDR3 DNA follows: TGTGCCAGCAGTTACTCACCCAGGAGTGGCTACACCTTC. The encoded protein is CASSYSPRSGYTF.

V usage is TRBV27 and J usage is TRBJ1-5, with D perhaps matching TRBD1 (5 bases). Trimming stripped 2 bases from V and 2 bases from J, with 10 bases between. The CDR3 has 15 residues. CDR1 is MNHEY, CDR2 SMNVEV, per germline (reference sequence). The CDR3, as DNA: TGTGCCAGCAGTTTAACTGGGGCCGGCAATCAGCCCCAGCATTTT. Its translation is CASSLTGAGNQPQHF.

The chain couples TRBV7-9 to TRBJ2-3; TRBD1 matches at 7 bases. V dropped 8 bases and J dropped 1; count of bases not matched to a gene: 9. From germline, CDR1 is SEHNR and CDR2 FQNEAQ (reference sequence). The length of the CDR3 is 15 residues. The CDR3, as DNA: TGTGCCAGCCACGACAGGGCAGGTGGCACAGATACGCAGTATTTT. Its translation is CASHDRAGGTDTQYF.

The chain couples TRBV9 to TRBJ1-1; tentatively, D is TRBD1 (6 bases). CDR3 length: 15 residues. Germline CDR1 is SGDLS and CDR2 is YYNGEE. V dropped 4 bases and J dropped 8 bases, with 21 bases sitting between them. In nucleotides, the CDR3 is TGTGCCAGCAGCTTCCGGGACATCGGGGCCCCAGAAGCTTTCTTT. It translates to CASSFRDIGAPEAFF.

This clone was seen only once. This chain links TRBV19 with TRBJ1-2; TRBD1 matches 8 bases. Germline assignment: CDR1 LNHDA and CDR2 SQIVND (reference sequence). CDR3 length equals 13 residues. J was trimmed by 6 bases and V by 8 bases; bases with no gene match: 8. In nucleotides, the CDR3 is TGTGCCAGTGCCCCGGGACAGGTTCATGGCTACACCTTC. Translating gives CASAPGQVHGYTF.

The CDR3 nucleotides read TGTGCCAGCAGCACCGGGTCTGGCAGCACCCTCCACTTT. Translated: CASSTGSGSTLHF. This chain uses TRBV6-5 with TRBJ1-6; D is uncertain. Deletions cut 6 bases from V and 14 bases from J, with 17 bases between. The CDR3 runs 13 residues. Looked up from germline, CDR1 is MNHEY and CDR2 is SVGAGI.

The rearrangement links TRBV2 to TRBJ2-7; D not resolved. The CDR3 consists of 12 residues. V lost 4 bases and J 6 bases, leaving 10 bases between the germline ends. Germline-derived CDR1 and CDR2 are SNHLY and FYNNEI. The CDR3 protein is CASSGGLAEQYF. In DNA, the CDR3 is TGTGCCAGCAGTGGAGGCCTGGCCGAGCAGTACTTC.

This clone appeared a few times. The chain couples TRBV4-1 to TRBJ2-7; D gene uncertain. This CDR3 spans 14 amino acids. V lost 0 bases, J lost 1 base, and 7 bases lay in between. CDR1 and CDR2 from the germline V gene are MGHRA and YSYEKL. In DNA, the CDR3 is TGCGCCAGCAGCCAAGATCCGGGTTCCTACGAGCAGTACTTC. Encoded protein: CASSQDPGSYEQYF.

This CDR3 reads CASSPPSRSGANVLTF. The DNA for the CDR3 is TGTGCCAGCAGTCCACCCTCCCGATCTGGGGCCAACGTCCTGACTTTC. V and J are TRBV27 and TRBJ2-6; D ambiguous. Deletions cut 5 bases from V and 1 base from J, with 12 bases between. Germline assignment: CDR1 MNHEY and CDR2 SMNVEV (reference sequence). The CDR3 is 16 amino acids.

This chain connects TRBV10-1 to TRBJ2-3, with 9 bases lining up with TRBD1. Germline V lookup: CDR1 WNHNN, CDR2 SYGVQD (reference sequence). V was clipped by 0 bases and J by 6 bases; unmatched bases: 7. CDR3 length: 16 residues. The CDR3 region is CASSESMGQGADTQYF. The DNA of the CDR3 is TGCGCCAGCAGTGAGTCGATGGGACAGGGAGCGGATACGCAGTATTTT.

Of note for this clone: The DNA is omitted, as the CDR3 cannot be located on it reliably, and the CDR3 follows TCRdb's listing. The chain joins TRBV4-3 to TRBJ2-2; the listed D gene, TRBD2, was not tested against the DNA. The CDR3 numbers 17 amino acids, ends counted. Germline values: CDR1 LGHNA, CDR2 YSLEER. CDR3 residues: CASSHFGGGRAPGSCFF.

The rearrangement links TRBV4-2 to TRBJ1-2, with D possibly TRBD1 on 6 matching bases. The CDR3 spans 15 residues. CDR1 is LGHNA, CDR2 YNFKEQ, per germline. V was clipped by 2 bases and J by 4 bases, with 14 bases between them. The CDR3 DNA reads TGTGCCAGCAGCCAACCTCGGACAGTTGTCTATGGCTACACCTTC. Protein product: CASSQPRTVVYGYTF.

Here the CDR3 reads CASSRTSGSYEQYF. CDR3 sequence (DNA): TGTGCCAGCAGCCGGACTAGCGGGAGCTACGAGCAGTACTTC. The chain is built from TRBV3-1 (or the pseudogene TRBV3-2) and TRBJ2-7; 13 bases agree with TRBD2. The CDR3 has 14 residues. The V gene's germline CDR1 is LGHDT and CDR2 YNNKEL (reference sequence). V trimming: 4 bases; J trimming: 3 bases; junction bases outside the gene matches: 0.

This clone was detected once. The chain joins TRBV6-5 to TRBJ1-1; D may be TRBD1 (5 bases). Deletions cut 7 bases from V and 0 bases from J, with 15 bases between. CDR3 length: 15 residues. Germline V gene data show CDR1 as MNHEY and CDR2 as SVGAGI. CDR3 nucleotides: TGTGCCAGCATCAATCGTCAGGGTTTGAACACTGAAGCTTTCTTT. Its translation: CASINRQGLNTEAFF.

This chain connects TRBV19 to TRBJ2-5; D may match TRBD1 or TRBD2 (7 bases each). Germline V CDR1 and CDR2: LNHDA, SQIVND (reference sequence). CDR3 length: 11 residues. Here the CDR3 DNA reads TGTGCGGGGGAGGGACAGGAGACCCAGTACTTC. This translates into CAGEGQETQYF. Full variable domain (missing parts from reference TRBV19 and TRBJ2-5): DGGITQSPKYLFRKEGQNVTLSCEQNLNHDAMYWYRQDPGQGLRLIYYSQIVNDFQKGDIAEGYSVSREKKESFPLTVTSAQKNPTAFYLCAGEGQETQYFGPGTRLLVL.

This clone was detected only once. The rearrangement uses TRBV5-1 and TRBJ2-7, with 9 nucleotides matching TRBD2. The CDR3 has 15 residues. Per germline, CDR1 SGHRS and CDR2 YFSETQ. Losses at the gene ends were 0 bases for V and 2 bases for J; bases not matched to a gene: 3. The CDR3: CASSLEAGGPYEQYF. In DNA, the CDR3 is TGCGCCAGCAGCTTGGAAGCGGGGGGACCCTACGAGCAGTACTTC.

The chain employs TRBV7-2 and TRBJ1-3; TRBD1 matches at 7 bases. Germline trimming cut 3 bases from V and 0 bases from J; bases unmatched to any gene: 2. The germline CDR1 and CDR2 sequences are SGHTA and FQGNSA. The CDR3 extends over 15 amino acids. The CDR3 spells CASSLGQFSGNTIYF. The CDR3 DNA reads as TGTGCCAGCAGCTTGGGACAGTTCTCTGGAAACACCATATATTTT.

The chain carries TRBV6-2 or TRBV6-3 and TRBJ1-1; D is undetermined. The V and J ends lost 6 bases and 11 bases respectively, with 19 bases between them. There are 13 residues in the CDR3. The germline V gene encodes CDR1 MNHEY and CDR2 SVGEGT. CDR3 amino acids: CASSQGNLQVAFF. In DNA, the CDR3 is TGTGCCAGCAGCCAAGGGAATTTGCAGGTGGCTTTCTTT.

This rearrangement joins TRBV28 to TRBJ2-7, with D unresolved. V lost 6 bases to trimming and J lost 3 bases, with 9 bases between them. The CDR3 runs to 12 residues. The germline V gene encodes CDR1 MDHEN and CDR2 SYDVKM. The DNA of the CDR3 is TGTGCCAGCAGGAGTGGGTACTACGAGCAGTACTTC. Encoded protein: CASRSGYYEQYF.

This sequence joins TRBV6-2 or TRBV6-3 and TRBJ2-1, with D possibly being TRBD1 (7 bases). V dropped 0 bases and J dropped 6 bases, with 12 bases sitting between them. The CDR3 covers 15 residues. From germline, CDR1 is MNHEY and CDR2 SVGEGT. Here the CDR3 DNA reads TGTGCCAGCAGTTACTCGGAGGGGGCAACCAATGAGCAGTTCTTC. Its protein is CASSYSEGATNEQFF.

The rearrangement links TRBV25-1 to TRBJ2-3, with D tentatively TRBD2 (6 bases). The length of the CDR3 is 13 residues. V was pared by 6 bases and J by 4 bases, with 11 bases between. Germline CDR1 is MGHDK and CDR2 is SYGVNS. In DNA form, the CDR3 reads TGTGCCAGCAGGAGGCCGGGGGCAGATACGCAGTATTTT. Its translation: CASRRPGADTQYF.

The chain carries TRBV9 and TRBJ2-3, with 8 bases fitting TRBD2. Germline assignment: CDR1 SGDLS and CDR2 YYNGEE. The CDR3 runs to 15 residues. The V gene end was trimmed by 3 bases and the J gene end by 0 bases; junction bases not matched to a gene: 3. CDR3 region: CASSESSGSTDTQYF. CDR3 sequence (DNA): TGTGCCAGCAGCGAGTCTAGCGGGAGCACAGATACGCAGTATTTT.

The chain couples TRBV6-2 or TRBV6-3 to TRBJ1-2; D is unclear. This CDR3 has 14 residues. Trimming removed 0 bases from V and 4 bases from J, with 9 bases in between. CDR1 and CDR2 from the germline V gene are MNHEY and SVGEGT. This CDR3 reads CASSYSGKGYGYTF. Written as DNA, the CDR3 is TGTGCCAGCAGTTACTCGGGCAAGGGCTATGGCTACACCTTC.

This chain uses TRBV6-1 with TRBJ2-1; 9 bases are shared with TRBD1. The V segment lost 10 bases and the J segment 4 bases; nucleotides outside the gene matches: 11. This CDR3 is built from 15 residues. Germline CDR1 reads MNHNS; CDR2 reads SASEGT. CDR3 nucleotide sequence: TGTGCCACTACCCGGCCCGGGACAGGGTACAATGAGCAGTTCTTC. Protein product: CATTRPGTGYNEQFF.

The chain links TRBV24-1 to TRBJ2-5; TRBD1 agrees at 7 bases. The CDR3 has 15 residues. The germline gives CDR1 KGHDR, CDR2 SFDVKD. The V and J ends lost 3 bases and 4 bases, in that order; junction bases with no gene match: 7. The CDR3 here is CATSDPDRVGETQYF. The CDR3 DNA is TGTGCCACCAGTGATCCCGACAGGGTAGGAGAGACCCAGTACTTC.

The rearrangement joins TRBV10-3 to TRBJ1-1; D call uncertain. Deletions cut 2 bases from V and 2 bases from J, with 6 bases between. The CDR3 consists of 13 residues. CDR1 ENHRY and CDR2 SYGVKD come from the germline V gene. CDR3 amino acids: CAISEVENTEAFF. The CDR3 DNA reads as TGTGCCATCAGTGAGGTAGAAAACACTGAAGCTTTCTTT.

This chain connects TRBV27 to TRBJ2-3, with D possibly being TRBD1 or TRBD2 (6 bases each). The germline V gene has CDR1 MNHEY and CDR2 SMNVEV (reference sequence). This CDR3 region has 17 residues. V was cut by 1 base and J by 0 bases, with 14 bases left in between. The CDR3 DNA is TGTGCCAGCAGTTTATATGGGGGCGGGGCTAGCACAGATACGCAGTATTTT. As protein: CASSLYGGGASTDTQYF.